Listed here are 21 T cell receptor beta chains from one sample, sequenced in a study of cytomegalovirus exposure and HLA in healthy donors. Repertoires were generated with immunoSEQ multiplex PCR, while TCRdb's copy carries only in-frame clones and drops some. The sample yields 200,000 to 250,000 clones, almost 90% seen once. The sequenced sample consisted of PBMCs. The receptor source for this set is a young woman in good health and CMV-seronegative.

The CDR3 region is CASSPWTSGRDNEQFF. CDR3 sequence (DNA): TGTGCCAGCAGCCCCTGGACTAGCGGGAGGGACAATGAGCAGTTCTTC. The V gene is TRBV7-9, the J gene TRBJ2-1; 15 bases agree with TRBD2. CDR1 and CDR2 (germline): SEHNR, FQNEAQ (reference sequence). J gave up 5 bases and V 5 bases, and 4 bases lay outside the gene matches. The CDR3 sequence is 16 residues long. The whole variable domain, filled in from reference TRBV7-9 and TRBJ2-1, reads DTGVSQNPRHKITKRGQNVTFRCDPISEHNRLYWYRQTLGQGPEFLTYFQNEAQLEKSRLLSDRFSAERPKGSFSTLEIQRTEQGDSAMYLCASSPWTSGRDNEQFFGPGTRLTVL.

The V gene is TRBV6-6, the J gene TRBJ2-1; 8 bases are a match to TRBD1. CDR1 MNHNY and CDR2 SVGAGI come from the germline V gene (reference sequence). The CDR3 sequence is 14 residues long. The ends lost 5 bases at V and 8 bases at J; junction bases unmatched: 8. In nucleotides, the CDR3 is TGTGCCAGCAGTAAATATCAGGGGGCGGATGAGCAGTTCTTC. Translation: CASSKYQGADEQFF.

The CDR3 spells CASSLAGGRYEQYF. CDR3 nucleotides: TGCGCCAGCAGCCTAGCGGGAGGTCGGTACGAGCAGTACTTC. This chain uses TRBV5-1 with TRBJ2-7; 11 bases line up with TRBD2. CDR3 length equals 14 residues. The germline gives CDR1 SGHRS, CDR2 YFSETQ. The junction had 4 bases not matched to a gene; V was cut back by 4 bases and J by 4 bases.

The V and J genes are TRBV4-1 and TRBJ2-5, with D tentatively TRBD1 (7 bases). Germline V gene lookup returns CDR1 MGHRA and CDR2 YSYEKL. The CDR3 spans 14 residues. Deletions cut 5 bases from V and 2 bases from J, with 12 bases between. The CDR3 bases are TGCGCCAGCAGCGCGACAGGGACTCAAGAGACCCAGTACTTC. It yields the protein CASSATGTQETQYF.

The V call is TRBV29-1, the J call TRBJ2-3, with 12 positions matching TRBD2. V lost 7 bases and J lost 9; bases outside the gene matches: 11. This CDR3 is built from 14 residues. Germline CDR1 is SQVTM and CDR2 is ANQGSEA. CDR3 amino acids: CSAYGLAGKGTQYF. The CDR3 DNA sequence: TGCAGCGCCTATGGACTAGCGGGAAAGGGCACGCAGTATTTT.

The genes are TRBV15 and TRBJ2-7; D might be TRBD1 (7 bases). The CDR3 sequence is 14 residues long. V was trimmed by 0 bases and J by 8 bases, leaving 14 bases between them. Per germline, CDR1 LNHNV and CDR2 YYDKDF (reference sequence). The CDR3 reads CATSRDSEGAKQYF. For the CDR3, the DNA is TGTGCCACCAGCAGAGATTCGGAGGGGGCAAAGCAGTACTTC.

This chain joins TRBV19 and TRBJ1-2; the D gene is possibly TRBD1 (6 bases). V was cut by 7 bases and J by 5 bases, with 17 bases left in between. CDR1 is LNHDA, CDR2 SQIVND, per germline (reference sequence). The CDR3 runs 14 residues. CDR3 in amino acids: CASTPPGTLYGYTF. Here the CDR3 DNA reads TGTGCCAGTACCCCACCCGGGACACTGTATGGCTACACCTTC.

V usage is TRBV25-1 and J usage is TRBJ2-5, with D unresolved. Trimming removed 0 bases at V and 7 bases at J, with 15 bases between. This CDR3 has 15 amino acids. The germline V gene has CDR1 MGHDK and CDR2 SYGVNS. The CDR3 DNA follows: TGTGCCAGCAGTGAATATGGCCACGTGATCGCGACCCAGTACTTC. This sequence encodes CASSEYGHVIATQYF.

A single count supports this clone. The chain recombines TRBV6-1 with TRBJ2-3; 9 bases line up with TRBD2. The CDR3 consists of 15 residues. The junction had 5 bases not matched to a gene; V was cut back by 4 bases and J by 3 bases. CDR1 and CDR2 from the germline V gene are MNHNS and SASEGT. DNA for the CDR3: TGTGCCAGCAGTGTTCGGACTAGCGCAACAGATACGCAGTATTTT. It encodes CASSVRTSATDTQYF.

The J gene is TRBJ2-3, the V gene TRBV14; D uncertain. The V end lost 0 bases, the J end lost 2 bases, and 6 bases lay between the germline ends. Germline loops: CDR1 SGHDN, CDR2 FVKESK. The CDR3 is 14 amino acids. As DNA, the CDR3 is TGTGCCAGCAGCCAAGAGCGAAACACAGATACGCAGTATTTT. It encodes CASSQERNTDTQYF.

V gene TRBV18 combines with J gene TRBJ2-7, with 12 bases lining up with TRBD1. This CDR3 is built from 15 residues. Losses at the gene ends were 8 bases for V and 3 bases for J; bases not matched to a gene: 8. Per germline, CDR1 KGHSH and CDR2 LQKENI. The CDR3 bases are TGTGCCAGCAGTCGGGGGACAGGGGGCGGCTACGAGCAGTACTTC. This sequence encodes CASSRGTGGGYEQYF. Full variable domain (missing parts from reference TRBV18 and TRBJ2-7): NAGVMQNPRHLVRRRGQEARLRCSPMKGHSHVYWYRQLPEEGLKFMVYLQKENIIDESGMPKERFSAEFPKEGPSILRIQQVVRGDSAAYFCASSRGTGGGYEQYFGPGTRLTVT.

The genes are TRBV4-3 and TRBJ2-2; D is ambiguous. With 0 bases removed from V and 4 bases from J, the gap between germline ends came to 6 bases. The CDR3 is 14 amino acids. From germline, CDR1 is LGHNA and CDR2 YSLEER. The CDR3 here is CASSQDSVTGELFF. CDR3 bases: TGCGCCAGCAGCCAAGATTCAGTCACCGGGGAGCTGTTTTTT.

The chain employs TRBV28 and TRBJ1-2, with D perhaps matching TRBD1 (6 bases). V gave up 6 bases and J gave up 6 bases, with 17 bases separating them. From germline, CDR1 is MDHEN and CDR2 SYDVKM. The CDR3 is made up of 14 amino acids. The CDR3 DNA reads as TGTGCCAGCAGCCTCGTGCGGGGGGCGCATGGCTACACCTTC. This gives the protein CASSLVRGAHGYTF.

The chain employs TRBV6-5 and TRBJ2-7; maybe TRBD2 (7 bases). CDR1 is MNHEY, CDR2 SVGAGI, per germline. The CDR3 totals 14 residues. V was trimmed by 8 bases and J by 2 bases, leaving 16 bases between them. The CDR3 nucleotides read TGTGCCAGCCCAAGGGGGGGGTCCCCCTACGAGCAGTACTTC. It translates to CASPRGGSPYEQYF.

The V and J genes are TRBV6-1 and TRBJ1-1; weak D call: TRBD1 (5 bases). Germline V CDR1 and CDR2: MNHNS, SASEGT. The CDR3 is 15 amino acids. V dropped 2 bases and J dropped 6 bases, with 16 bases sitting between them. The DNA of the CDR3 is TGTGCCAGCAGTGAATCGGGCTTTAGGGGCGCTGAAGCTTTCTTT. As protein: CASSESGFRGAEAFF.

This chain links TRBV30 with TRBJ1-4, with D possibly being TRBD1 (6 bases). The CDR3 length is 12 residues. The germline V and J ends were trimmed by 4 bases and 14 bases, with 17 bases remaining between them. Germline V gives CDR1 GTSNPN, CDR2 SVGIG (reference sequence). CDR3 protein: CAWTRGRGLLFF. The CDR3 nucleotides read TGTGCCTGGACCAGGGGCCGCGGGTTGCTGTTTTTT.

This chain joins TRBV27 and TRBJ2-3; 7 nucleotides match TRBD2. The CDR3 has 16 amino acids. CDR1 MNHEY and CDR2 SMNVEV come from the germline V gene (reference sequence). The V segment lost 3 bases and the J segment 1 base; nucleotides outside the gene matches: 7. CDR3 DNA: TGTGCCAGCAGTTTTCCGGGAAGCGGGGGCACAGATACGCAGTATTTT. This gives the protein CASSFPGSGGTDTQYF.

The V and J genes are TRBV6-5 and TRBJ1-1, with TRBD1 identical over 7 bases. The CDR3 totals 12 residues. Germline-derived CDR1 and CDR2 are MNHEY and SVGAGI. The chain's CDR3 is CATGQVDTEAFF. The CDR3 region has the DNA TGTGCTACAGGACAGGTTGACACTGAAGCTTTCTTT.

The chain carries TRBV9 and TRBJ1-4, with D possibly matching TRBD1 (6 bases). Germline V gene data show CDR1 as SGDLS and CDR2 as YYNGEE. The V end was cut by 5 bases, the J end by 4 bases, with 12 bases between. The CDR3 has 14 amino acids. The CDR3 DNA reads TGTGCCAGCAGTTCAGGGGCAGGTAATGAAAAACTGTTTTTT. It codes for CASSSGAGNEKLFF.

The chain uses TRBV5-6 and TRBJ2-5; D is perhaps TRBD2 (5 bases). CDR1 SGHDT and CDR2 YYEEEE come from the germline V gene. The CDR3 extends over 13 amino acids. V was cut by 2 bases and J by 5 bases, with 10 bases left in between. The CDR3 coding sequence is TGTGCCAGCAGCTTCGAGACTACTGAGACCCAGTACTTC. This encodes CASSFETTETQYF.

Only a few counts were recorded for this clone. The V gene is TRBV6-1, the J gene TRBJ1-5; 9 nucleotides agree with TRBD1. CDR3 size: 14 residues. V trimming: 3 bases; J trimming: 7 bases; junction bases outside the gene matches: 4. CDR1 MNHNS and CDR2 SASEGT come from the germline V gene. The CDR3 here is CASSDTGGSQPQHF. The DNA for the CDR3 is TGTGCCAGCAGTGATACAGGGGGCAGCCAGCCCCAGCATTTT.